The source of this TCR beta chain is a study of blood T cell repertoires in COVID-19. Looking at the study overall: The United States, Italy and Spain supplied acute and convalescent COVID-19 samples.

As regards this clone: Its ends do not fully match the called genes, so a read error is possible.

The CDR3 is made up of 14 amino acids. Germline CDR1 reads MGHRA; CDR2 reads YSYEKL. As originally analysed: Amplification with reference gene primers provided the estimates of nucleated cell counts. The repertoire was sequenced with immunoSEQ multiplex PCR; TCRdb's copy has only in-frame clones and lacks some. V and J calls plus clone size are reproduced from that table; the DNA served to infer D and trimming. The sample has 55,000 to 75,000 clones; 88% are singletons. Source material: peripheral blood. The chain combines TRBV4-1 with TRBJ1-2, with TRBD1 matching over 7 bases. The receptor's source is a man in his fifties with active COVID-19. The CDR3 reads CASSQPERGQGHYF. The CDR3 nucleotides read TGCGCCAGCAGCCAGCCAGAAAGGGGGCAGGGCCATTACTTC.